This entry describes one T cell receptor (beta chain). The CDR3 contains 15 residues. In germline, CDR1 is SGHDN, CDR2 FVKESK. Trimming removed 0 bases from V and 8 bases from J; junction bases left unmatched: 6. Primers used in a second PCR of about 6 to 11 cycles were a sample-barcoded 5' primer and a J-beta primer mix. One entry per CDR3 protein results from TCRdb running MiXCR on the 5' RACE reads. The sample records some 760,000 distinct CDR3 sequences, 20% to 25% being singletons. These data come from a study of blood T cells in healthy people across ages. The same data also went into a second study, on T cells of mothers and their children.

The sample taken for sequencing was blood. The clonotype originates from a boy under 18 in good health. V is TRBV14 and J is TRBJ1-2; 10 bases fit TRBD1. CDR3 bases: TGTGCCAGCAGCCAAGAGGGGACAGGGGTCGGCGGCTACACCTTC. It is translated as CASSQEGTGVGGYTF.